This T cell receptor (beta chain) is from a study of shared clonotypes between healthy human individuals. CD45RO-negative, CCR7-positively selected cells formed the naive CD8 fraction, excluding terminally differentiated effector memory CD45RA+ cells. Findings and caveats of the study: Generally, estimated richness proved larger in naive subsets than it did in memory subsets.

This clone was observed a handful of times. The antigen remains undetermined. Generated by immunoSEQ multiplex PCR, the TCRdb table keeps only in-frame clones and is missing some. The data hold around 2.1 million clones, with about 92% observed a single time. V was trimmed by 7 bases and J by 2 bases, leaving 6 bases between them. The germline gives CDR1 MNHEY, CDR2 SMNVEV (reference sequence). The CDR3 is 12 amino acids. The sequenced material came from naive CD8+ T cells from PBMCs. This TCR was sampled from a man aged 18 to 35 in good health. Some clones in this sample may be carry-over from other donors' samples. This chain joins TRBV27 and TRBJ1-5; D remains ambiguous. The CDR3 here is CASTSGNQPQHF. The CDR3 DNA is TGTGCCAGCACCTCGGGCAATCAGCCCCAGCATTTT.